This T cell receptor beta chain was recorded in a study of somatic mutations in cytotoxic T cells in rheumatoid arthritis. Study as a whole: No treatment had yet been given when patient blood (less than 31 ml EDTA) was drawn, right after diagnosis.

This clone has only one observation. Its target is not known. The study's findings and limits: It was found that CD8+ T-cell clonality in rheumatoid arthritis patients did not differ significantly from that in age-matched healthy controls.

The ends lost 0 bases at V and 3 bases at J; junction bases unmatched: 8. The CDR3 runs 16 residues. Original processing methods: Matches were rare between published virus-specific TCRB sequences and patient CD8+ clones exceeding 1%. Measured with immunoSEQ multiplex PCR; TCRdb has only the in-frame clones, and not every one. V, J and clone size are taken as reported in that table, and D and trimming were inferred from the DNA itself. The sample lists more than 15,000 clones, approximately 82% occurring once. This chain uses TRBV23-1 with TRBJ2-7, with TRBD1 matching 7 bases. TRBV23-1 is recorded as an ORF, its role being uncertain. Sequencing was done on a sample of CD8+ T cells sorted from blood. This receptor was taken from an adult with rheumatoid arthritis. The CDR3 DNA reads as TGCGCCAGCAGTCAATCGTCGGCCCCAGGGGGCTACGAGCAGTACTTC. Its translation is CASSQSSAPGGYEQYF.